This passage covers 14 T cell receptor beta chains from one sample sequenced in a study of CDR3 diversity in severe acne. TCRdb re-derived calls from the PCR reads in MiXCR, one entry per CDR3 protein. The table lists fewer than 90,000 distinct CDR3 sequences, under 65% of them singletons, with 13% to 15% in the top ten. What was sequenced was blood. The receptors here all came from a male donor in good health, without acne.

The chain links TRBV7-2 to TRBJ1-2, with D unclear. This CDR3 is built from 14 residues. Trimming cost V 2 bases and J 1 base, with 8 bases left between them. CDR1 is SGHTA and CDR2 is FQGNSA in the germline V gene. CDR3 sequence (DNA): TGTGCCAGCAGCTTATATCAGCGTAACTATGGCTACACCTTC. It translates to CASSLYQRNYGYTF.

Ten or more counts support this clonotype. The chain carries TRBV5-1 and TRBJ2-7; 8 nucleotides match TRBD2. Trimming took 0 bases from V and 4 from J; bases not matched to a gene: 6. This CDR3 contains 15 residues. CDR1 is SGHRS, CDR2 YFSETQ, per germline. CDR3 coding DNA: TGCGCCAGCAGCTTGGCTAGCGGGCTTCTATACGAGCAGTACTTC. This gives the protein CASSLASGLLYEQYF.

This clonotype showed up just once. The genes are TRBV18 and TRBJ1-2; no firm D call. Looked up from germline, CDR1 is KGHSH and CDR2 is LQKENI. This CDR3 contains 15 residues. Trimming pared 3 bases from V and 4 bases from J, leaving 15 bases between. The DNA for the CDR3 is TGTGCCAGCTCACCCACCGTGGAGGGCGGCTATGGCTACACCTTC. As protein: CASSPTVEGGYGYTF.

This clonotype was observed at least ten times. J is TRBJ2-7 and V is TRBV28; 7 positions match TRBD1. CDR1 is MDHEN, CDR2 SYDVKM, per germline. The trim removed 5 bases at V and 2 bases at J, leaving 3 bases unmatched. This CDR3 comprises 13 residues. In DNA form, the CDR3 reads TGTGCCAGCAGTCGACAGGGTGCCTACGAGCAGTACTTC. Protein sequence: CASSRQGAYEQYF. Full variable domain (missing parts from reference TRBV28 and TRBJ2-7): DVKVTQSSRYLVKRTGEKVFLECVQDMDHENMFWYRQDPGLGLRLIYFSYDVKMKEKGDIPEGYSVSREKKERFSLILESASTNQTSMYLCASSRQGAYEQYFGPGTRLTVT.

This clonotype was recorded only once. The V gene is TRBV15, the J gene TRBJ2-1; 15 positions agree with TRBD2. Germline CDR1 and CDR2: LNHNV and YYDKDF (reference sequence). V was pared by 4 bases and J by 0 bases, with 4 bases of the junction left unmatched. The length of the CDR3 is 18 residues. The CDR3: CATSTGLAGGPSYNEQFF. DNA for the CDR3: TGTGCCACCAGCACCGGACTAGCGGGAGGGCCCTCCTACAATGAGCAGTTCTTC. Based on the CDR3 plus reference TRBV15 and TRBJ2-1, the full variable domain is DAMVIQNPRYQVTQFGKPVTLSCSQTLNHNVMYWYQQKSSQAPKLLFHYYDKDFNNEADTPDNFQSRRPNTSFCFLDIRSPGLGDTAMYLCATSTGLAGGPSYNEQFFGPGTRLTVL.

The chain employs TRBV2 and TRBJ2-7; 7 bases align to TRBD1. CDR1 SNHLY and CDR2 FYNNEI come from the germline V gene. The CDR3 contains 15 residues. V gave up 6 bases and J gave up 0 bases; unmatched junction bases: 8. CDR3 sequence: CASSYRDSSSYEQYF. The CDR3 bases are TGTGCCAGCAGCTACCGGGACAGCAGCTCCTACGAGCAGTACTTC.

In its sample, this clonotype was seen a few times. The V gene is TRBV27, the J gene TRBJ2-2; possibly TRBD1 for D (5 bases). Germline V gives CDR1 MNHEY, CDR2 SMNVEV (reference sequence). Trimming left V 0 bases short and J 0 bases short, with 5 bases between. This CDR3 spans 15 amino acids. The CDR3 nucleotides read TGTGCCAGCAGTTTATCGGGGCCGAACACCGGGGAGCTGTTTTTT. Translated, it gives CASSLSGPNTGELFF.

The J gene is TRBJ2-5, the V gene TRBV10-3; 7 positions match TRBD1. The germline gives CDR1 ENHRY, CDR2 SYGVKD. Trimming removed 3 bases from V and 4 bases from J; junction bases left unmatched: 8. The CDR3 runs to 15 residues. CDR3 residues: CAISEKGQRGETQYF. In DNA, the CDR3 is TGTGCCATCAGTGAAAAGGGACAGCGAGGAGAGACCCAGTACTTC.

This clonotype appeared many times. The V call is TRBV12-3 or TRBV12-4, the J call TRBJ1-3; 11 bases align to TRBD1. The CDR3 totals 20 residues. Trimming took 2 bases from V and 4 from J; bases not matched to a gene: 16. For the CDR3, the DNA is TGTGCCAGCAGTTTATGGGGGGAATATACGGACAGGGGGCCCGGAAACACCATATATTTT. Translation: CASSLWGEYTDRGPGNTIYF.

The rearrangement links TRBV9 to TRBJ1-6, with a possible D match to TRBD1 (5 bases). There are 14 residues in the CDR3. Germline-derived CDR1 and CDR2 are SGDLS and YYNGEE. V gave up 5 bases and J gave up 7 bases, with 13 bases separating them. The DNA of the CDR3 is TGTGCCAGCAGGGGGCCCCTGGAAAATTCACCCCTCCACTTT. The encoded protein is CASRGPLENSPLHF.

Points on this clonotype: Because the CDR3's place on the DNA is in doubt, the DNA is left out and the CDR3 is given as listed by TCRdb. The CDR3 sequence is CSARDGVYGYTFGSGTQYF. V gene TRBV20-1 combines with J gene TRBJ2-5. The CDR3 is made up of 19 amino acids, end residues included. Per the germline V gene, CDR1 is DFQATT and CDR2 is SNEGSKA (reference sequence).

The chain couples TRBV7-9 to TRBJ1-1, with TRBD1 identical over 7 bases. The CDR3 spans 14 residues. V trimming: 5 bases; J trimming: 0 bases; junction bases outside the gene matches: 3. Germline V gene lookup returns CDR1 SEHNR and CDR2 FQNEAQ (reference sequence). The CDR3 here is CASSTGQVNTEAFF. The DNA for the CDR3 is TGTGCCAGCAGCACCGGACAGGTGAACACTGAAGCTTTCTTT.

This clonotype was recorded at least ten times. Written as DNA, the CDR3 is TGTGCCAGCAGTTACTCGTGGGCAGGGACTAATGAAAAACTGTTTTTT. This gives the protein CASSYSWAGTNEKLFF. The chain has TRBV6-5 and TRBJ1-4, with TRBD1 as a possible D gene (5 bases). The CDR3 is 16 residues long. V was pared by 0 bases and J by 2 bases, with 10 bases between. The V gene's germline CDR1 is MNHEY and CDR2 SVGAGI.

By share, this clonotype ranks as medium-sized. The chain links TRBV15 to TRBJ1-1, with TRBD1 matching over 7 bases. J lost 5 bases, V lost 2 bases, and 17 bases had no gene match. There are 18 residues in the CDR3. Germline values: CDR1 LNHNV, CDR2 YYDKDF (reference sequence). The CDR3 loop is CATSRPAIGTGTETEAFF. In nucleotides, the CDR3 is TGTGCCACCAGCAGACCCGCCATCGGAACCGGGACAGAGACTGAAGCTTTCTTT.